These 28 T cell receptor beta chains came from one sample sequenced in a study of blood T cell repertoires in COVID-19. The table came from immunoSEQ multiplex PCR; TCRdb's copy has only in-frame clones and leaves some out. The data hold around 180,000 clones, with approximately 85% observed a single time. The specimen sequenced was peripheral blood. These receptors originate from a human donor with active or convalescent COVID-19. The donor label of this sample is uncertain.

The genes are TRBV5-1 and TRBJ2-7, with D possibly matching TRBD1 (5 bases). Germline lookup yields CDR1 SGHRS and CDR2 YFSETQ. V lost 8 bases and J lost 0, with 15 bases in between. CDR3 length: 14 residues. The CDR3 spells CASGRDSRSYEQYF. CDR3 in DNA: TGCGCCAGTGGCCGTGACAGCCGCTCCTACGAGCAGTACTTC.

J is TRBJ2-3 and V is TRBV11-2; TRBD2 matches 9 bases. The CDR3 is made up of 12 amino acids. The germline gives CDR1 SGHAT, CDR2 FQNNGV. The CDR3 sequence: CGVAGGTDTQYF. CDR3 bases: TGTGGGGTAGCGGGGGGCACAGATACGCAGTATTTT.

This rearrangement joins TRBV5-4 to TRBJ1-1; TRBD1 matches 8 bases. The germline CDR1 and CDR2 sequences are SGHNT and YYREEE (reference sequence). The CDR3 totals 14 residues. With 6 bases clipped from V and 4 bases from J, the junction kept 8 bases outside the gene matches. The CDR3 DNA sequence: TGTGCCAGCACCGCTCAGGGGGCCTTCACTGAAGCTTTCTTT. This sequence encodes CASTAQGAFTEAFF.

The J gene is TRBJ1-1, the V gene TRBV27; a weak D match, TRBD1 (5 bases). Trimming removed 3 bases at V and 2 bases at J, with 10 bases between. The CDR3 covers 14 residues. Germline V gene lookup returns CDR1 MNHEY and CDR2 SMNVEV (reference sequence). This chain's CDR3 is CASSLAGTNTEAFF. The DNA for the CDR3 is TGTGCCAGCAGTTTGGCAGGGACTAACACTGAAGCTTTCTTT.

V usage is TRBV7-2 and J usage is TRBJ2-3; 7 bases fit TRBD2. CDR1 is SGHTA and CDR2 is FQGNSA in the germline V gene. The CDR3 spans 16 residues. After removal of 5 bases from V and 2 bases from J, the junction contained 10 bases not matched to a gene. The DNA for the CDR3 is TGTGCCAGCAGCCCCCCAGGGACTACCAACACAGATACGCAGTATTTT. It specifies CASSPPGTTNTDTQYF.

About this clone: The junction and the germline gene differ at one end; a read error may be behind it. The chain is built from TRBV5-1 and TRBJ2-3; 9 positions match TRBD2. Germline CDR1 SGHRS, CDR2 YFSETQ. This CDR3 comprises 15 residues. The CDR3 reads CASRVLERLAGLMNF. The CDR3 nucleotides read TGCGCCAGCCGTGTTTTGGAACGTCTAGCGGGGCTTATGAATTTT.

V and J are TRBV21-1 and TRBJ2-1; TRBD2, the table's D call, was not compared with the DNA. TRBV21-1 is a pseudogene segment. The CDR3 is 17 amino acids. The CDR3 is CASISLWTFPSYNEQFF. DNA of the CDR3: TGTGCCAGCATCTCCTTATGGACTTTTCCCTCCTACAATGAGCAGTTCTTC.

This clone showed up just a few times. The chain recombines TRBV10-3 with TRBJ1-4; D unclear. The V gene's germline CDR1 is ENHRY and CDR2 SYGVKD. V was trimmed by 10 bases and J by 8 bases, leaving 11 bases between them. CDR3 length equals 11 residues. The CDR3 reads CATKLREKLFF. The CDR3 region has the DNA TGTGCCACGAAGCTTCGCGAAAAACTGTTTTTT.

The rearrangement uses TRBV28 and TRBJ2-2; unclear D gene. The CDR3 is made up of 15 amino acids. V dropped 2 bases and J dropped 2 bases, with 9 bases sitting between them. The germline CDR1 and CDR2 sequences are MDHEN and SYDVKM. CDR3 nucleotide sequence: TGTGCCAGCAGTTTAAGCAGCGTTAACACCGGGGAGCTGTTTTTT. Translating it yields CASSLSSVNTGELFF.

This chain connects TRBV5-1 to TRBJ1-2; 11 bases align to TRBD1. J was trimmed by 4 bases and V by 2 bases; bases with no gene match: 1. The CDR3 sequence is 14 residues long. Germline V gene lookup returns CDR1 SGHRS and CDR2 YFSETQ. The CDR3 region is CASSFGTGGYGYTF. The DNA of the CDR3 is TGCGCCAGCAGCTTCGGGACAGGGGGCTATGGCTACACCTTC. The full variable domain, with the rest looked up from reference TRBV5-1 and TRBJ1-2, is KAGVTQTPRYLIKTRGQQVTLSCSPISGHRSVSWYQQTPGQGLQFLFEYFSETQRNKGNFPGRFSGRQFSNSRSEMNVSTLELGDSALYLCASSFGTGGYGYTFGSGTRLTVV.

The chain joins TRBV7-9 to TRBJ2-5; unclear D gene. The CDR3 is 15 residues long. Germline V lookup: CDR1 SEHNR, CDR2 FQNEAQ (reference sequence). The V end lost 1 base, the J end lost 0 bases, and 9 bases lay between the germline ends. The CDR3 nucleotides are TGTGCCAGCAGCTTAGTCCCACAGAACCAAGAGACCCAGTACTTC. Translated: CASSLVPQNQETQYF.

This clone appeared a single time. The V and J genes are TRBV19 and TRBJ2-1; possible D gene TRBD1, 6 bases. V was shortened by 4 bases and J by 8 bases, with 12 bases between the two germline ends. This CDR3 contains 13 residues. Germline V gene lookup returns CDR1 LNHDA and CDR2 SQIVND (reference sequence). CDR3 loop: CASSNRERDEQFF. As DNA, the CDR3 is TGTGCCAGTAGTAACAGGGAAAGGGATGAGCAGTTCTTC. Based on the CDR3 plus reference TRBV19 and TRBJ2-1, the full variable domain is DGGITQSPKYLFRKEGQNVTLSCEQNLNHDAMYWYRQDPGQGLRLIYYSQIVNDFQKGDIAEGYSVSREKKESFPLTVTSAQKNPTAFYLCASSNRERDEQFFGPGTRLTVL.

The CDR3 nucleotides read TGTGCCAGCAGCCCAGGGACTAGCGGGAGGGCCCGGGGGGAGACCCAGTACTTC. It specifies CASSPGTSGRARGETQYF. The chain has TRBV7-2 and TRBJ2-5; TRBD2 aligns across 16 bases. CDR1 SGHTA and CDR2 FQGNSA come from the germline V gene. Trimming took 5 bases from V and 5 from J; bases not matched to a gene: 11. There are 18 residues in the CDR3.

The chain joins TRBV5-1 to TRBJ2-3, with D perhaps TRBD2 (5 bases). Germline CDR1 and CDR2: SGHRS and YFSETQ. This CDR3 is 19 amino acids long. Trimming removed 0 bases from V and 1 base from J, with 21 bases in between. The CDR3 sequence: CASSLELSLAGGGTDTQYF. The CDR3 region has the DNA TGCGCCAGCAGCTTGGAATTGAGCCTTGCGGGTGGGGGCACAGATACGCAGTATTTT.

The J gene is TRBJ1-5, the V gene TRBV5-4, with D tentatively TRBD1 (5 bases). The CDR3 extends over 15 amino acids. Germline CDR1 SGHNT, CDR2 YYREEE (reference sequence). V was cut by 2 bases and J by 6 bases, with 15 bases left in between. The CDR3 loop reads CASSLHGGGSQPQHF. The DNA of the CDR3 is TGTGCCAGCAGCTTACATGGGGGGGGGAGTCAGCCCCAGCATTTT.

This clone was detected a few times. V is TRBV4-2 and J is TRBJ1-2, with 11 bases aligning to TRBD1. In germline, CDR1 is LGHNA, CDR2 YNFKEQ. This CDR3 is built from 17 residues. The V gene end was trimmed by 4 bases and the J gene end by 7 bases; junction bases not matched to a gene: 14. CDR3 amino acids: CASSPQPVGQGAVGYTF. The CDR3 DNA follows: TGTGCCAGCAGCCCTCAGCCCGTCGGACAGGGGGCCGTTGGCTACACCTTC.

Here the CDR3 DNA reads TGCGCCAGCAGCCAAGAAGTGGGACACCAATCCGGGGCTTTCTTT. Protein product: CASSQEVGHQSGAFF. The chain employs TRBV4-3 and TRBJ1-1; D is possibly TRBD1 (6 bases). V was pared by 0 bases and J by 11 bases, with 19 bases between. The CDR3 runs to 15 residues. Germline CDR1 LGHNA, CDR2 YSLEER.

The chain employs TRBV13 and TRBJ1-4; no reliable D call. Deletions cut 6 bases from V and 4 bases from J, with 9 bases between. This CDR3 region has 13 residues. Germline values: CDR1 PRHDT, CDR2 FYEKMQ (reference sequence). Written as DNA, the CDR3 is TGTGCCAGCAGGTTGCAGATTAATGAAAAACTGTTTTTT. Translating it yields CASRLQINEKLFF.

V usage is TRBV28 and J usage is TRBJ1-1; 9 nucleotides agree with TRBD1. CDR3 length: 15 amino acids. The V gene end was trimmed by 3 bases and the J gene end by 11 bases; junction bases not matched to a gene: 13. CDR1 is MDHEN and CDR2 is SYDVKM in the germline V gene. The chain's CDR3 is CASSFLARTGEWAFF. The CDR3 DNA follows: TGTGCCAGCAGTTTCCTTGCCCGGACAGGGGAGTGGGCTTTCTTT.

J is TRBJ2-2 and V is TRBV5-1; D is perhaps TRBD2 (6 bases). Trimming shortened V by 4 bases and J by 6 bases, and 16 bases separated the two germline ends. Germline CDR1 reads SGHRS; CDR2 reads YFSETQ. CDR3 length equals 15 residues. In DNA form, the CDR3 reads TGCGCCAGCAGCAGAACCTCGGGAGACCCCGGGGAGCTGTTTTTT. It is translated as CASSRTSGDPGELFF.

This chain uses TRBV5-1 with TRBJ2-5; D gene ambiguous. The V gene's germline CDR1 is SGHRS and CDR2 YFSETQ. The germline V and J ends were trimmed by 4 bases and 2 bases, with 12 bases remaining between them. The CDR3 contains 14 residues. CDR3 protein: CASSAQSGQETQYF. For the CDR3, the DNA is TGCGCCAGCAGCGCCCAGTCCGGGCAAGAGACCCAGTACTTC.

This chain uses TRBV10-3 with TRBJ1-1, with D hard to call. CDR1 is ENHRY and CDR2 is SYGVKD in the germline V gene. V was shortened by 10 bases and J by 5 bases, with 8 bases between the two germline ends. The CDR3 loop spans 10 amino acids. The CDR3 DNA reads as TGTGCCAGTTCCGGGACTGAAGCTTTCTTT. Translated: CASSGTEAFF.

The V and J genes are TRBV28 and TRBJ1-5; maybe TRBD1 (6 bases). The V end was cut by 10 bases, the J end by 2 bases, with 12 bases between. The CDR3 covers 13 residues. CDR1 is MDHEN and CDR2 is SYDVKM in the germline V gene. DNA for the CDR3: TGTGCCACCGCAGGGGATCGCAATCAGCCCCAGCATTTT. Protein sequence: CATAGDRNQPQHF.

This chain uses TRBV6-5 with TRBJ2-1; a weak D match, TRBD2 (5 bases). The V end was cut by 0 bases, the J end by 0 bases, with 6 bases between. Per germline, CDR1 MNHEY and CDR2 SVGAGI. The CDR3 runs to 15 residues. CDR3 sequence (DNA): TGTGCCAGCAGTTACTCAGGGAGCTCCTACAATGAGCAGTTCTTC. It is translated as CASSYSGSSYNEQFF.

The CDR3 DNA reads TGTGCCAGCAGTACCGGGACAGGGGCCCGGGGCTACACCTTC. It encodes CASSTGTGARGYTF. This chain links TRBV6-5 with TRBJ1-2; 10 bases match TRBD1. Germline V gene sequence: CDR1 MNHEY, CDR2 SVGAGI. The CDR3 extends over 14 amino acids. The trim removed 5 bases at V and 8 bases at J, leaving 8 bases unmatched.

V gene TRBV2 combines with J gene TRBJ1-4; 7 positions agree with TRBD1. Germline CDR1 and CDR2: SNHLY and FYNNEI. This CDR3 comprises 14 residues. The junction had 5 bases not matched to a gene; V was cut back by 7 bases and J by 3 bases. In DNA form, the CDR3 reads TGTGCCAGCATGGGACAGAGATCTAATGAAAAACTGTTTTTT. Its protein product is CASMGQRSNEKLFF.

The chain employs TRBV19 and TRBJ1-5, with 7 bases identical to TRBD1. The CDR3 is 13 amino acids. V lost 3 bases to trimming and J lost 5 bases; unmatched junction nucleotides: 1. The germline V gene encodes CDR1 LNHDA and CDR2 SQIVND (reference sequence). The CDR3 DNA reads TGTGCCAGTAGTATCGACAGGGATCAGCCCCAGCATTTT. Translation gives CASSIDRDQPQHF.

The chain combines TRBV19 with TRBJ2-5, with TRBD2 matching over 9 bases. The CDR3 is 14 residues long. V dropped 5 bases and J dropped 4; count of bases not matched to a gene: 5. Germline CDR1 LNHDA, CDR2 SQIVND (reference sequence). The CDR3 DNA reads TGTGCCAGTAGTCCCTTGACTAGCGGAGAGACCCAGTACTTC. It is translated as CASSPLTSGETQYF.